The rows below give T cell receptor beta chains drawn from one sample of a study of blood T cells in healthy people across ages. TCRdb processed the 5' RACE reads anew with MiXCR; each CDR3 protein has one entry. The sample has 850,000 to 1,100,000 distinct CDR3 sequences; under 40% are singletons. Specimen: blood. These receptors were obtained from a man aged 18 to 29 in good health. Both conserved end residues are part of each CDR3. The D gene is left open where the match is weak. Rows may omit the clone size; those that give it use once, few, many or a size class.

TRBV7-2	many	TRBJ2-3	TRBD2	TGTGCCAGCGGAAGCGGGGGGGCGGGTACGCAGTATTTT	CASGSGGAGTQYF
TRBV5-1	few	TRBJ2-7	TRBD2	TGCGCCAGCAGCGGGACTAGCGGGGCCTACGAGCAGTACTTC	CASSGTSGAYEQYF
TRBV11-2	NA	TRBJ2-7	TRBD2	TGTGCCAGCAGCTACCAGCGGGGGAACTCCTACAATGAGCAGTACTTC	CASSYQRGNSYNEQYF
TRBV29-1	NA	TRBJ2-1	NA	TGCAGCGTCCCGCCCAGGGGGGCGAATATATACAATGAGCAGTTCTTC	CSVPPRGANIYNEQFF
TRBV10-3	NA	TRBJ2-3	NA	TGTGCCATCAGTGAGCCTACCATCACAGATACGCAGTATTTT	CAISEPTITDTQYF
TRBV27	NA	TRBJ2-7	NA	TGTGCCAGCAGTTCGCCACGGGTGGGTCTCTACGAGCAGTACTTC	CASSSPRVGLYEQYF
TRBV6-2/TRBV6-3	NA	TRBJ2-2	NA	TGTGCCAGCAGTTACCTGACACCGAACACCGGGGAGCTGTTTTTT	CASSYLTPNTGELFF
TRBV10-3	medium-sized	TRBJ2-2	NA	TGTGCCATCAGAGAGACAGGCCCCGAGATGTTGTTTTTT	CAIRETGPEMLFF
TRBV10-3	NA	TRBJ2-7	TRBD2	TGTGCCATCAGCTCCACCGGGACTAGCGCCTACAATGAGCAGTACTTC	CAISSTGTSAYNEQYF
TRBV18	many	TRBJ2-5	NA	TGTGCCAGCTCAACCCTAGAGGGAGAGACCCAGTACTTC	CASSTLEGETQYF
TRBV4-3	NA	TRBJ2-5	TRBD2	TGCGCCAGCAGCCAGGGACTAGCGGACAATAAGCAGTACTTC	CASSQGLADNKQYF
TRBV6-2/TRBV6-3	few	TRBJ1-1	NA	TGTGCCCTTTACATCCCCCCGGACGAAGCTTTCTTT	CALYIPPDEAFF
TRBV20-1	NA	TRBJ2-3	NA	TGCAGTATACAGGGACACTATTCTCCCCCTACAGATACGCAGTATTTT	CSIQGHYSPPTDTQYF
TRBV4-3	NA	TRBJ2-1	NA	TGCGCCAGCAGCCAGACGGGGTTTACAGCGCAGTTCTTC	CASSQTGFTAQFF
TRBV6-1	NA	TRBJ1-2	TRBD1	TGTGCCAGTCACCGGGACAGTGCTTATTACACTAACTATGGCTACACCTTC	CASHRDSAYYTNYGYTF
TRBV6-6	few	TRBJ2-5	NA	TGTGCCAGCAGTCCCCCGGGGTTAGTGGAGACCCAGTACTTC	CASSPPGLVETQYF
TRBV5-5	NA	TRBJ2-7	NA	TGTGCCAGCAGCTTGGGCCACCGCTACGAGCAGTACTTC	CASSLGHRYEQYF
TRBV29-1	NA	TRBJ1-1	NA	TGCAGCGTTGAAGAGGAGCCTGAAGTTTTCTTT	CSVEEEPEVFF
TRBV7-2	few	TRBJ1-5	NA	TGTGCCAGCAGCTTTTTGACTCAGCCCCAGCATTTT	CASSFLTQPQHF
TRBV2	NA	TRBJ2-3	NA	TGTGCCAGCAGTGAACAAACCCGCACAGATACGCAGTATTTT	CASSEQTRTDTQYF
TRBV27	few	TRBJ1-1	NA	TGTGCCAGCAGTTCCCCCCTAGAAGCTTTCTTT	CASSSPLEAFF
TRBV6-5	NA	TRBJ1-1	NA	TGTGCCAGCAGTTACCCCGCGGGGACTGAAGCTTTCTTT	CASSYPAGTEAFF
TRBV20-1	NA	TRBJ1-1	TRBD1	TGCAGTGCTAGAGCGTCCGGGACAGGGGGTTGGGCTTTCTTT	CSARASGTGGWAFF
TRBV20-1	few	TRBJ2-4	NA	TGCAGTGCTAGTAGCGTGCGGGGGCAGCAGTACTTC	CSASSVRGQQYF
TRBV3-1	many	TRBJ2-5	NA	TGTGCCAGCAGCCAGACTATTGGATCGGGGGAGACCCAGTACTTC	CASSQTIGSGETQYF
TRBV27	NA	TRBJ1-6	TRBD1	TGTGCCAGCAGTTTGAGCTCATTCCGGGACAGGGGCGGCTCCTATAATTCACCCCTCCACTTT	CASSLSSFRDRGGSYNSPLHF
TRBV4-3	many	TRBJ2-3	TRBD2	TGCGCCAGCAGCCAAGACCCTAGCGGGGGGTCAGATACGCAGTATTTT	CASSQDPSGGSDTQYF
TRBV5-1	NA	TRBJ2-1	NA	TGCGCCAGCAGCGTACGACTAGCAGGGGATGAGCAGTTCTTC	CASSVRLAGDEQFF
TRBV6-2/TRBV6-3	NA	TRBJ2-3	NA	TGTGCCAGCAGTTACTCTGAGGACAGAACCCCTAGCACAGATACGCAGTATTTT	CASSYSEDRTPSTDTQYF
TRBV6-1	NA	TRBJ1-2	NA	TGTGCCAGCAGTGTTGTTGGCTACACCTTC	CASSVVGYTF
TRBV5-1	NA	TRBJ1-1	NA	TGCGCCAGCAGCTCCCAGGGTAGCCAGATGAACACTGAAGCTTTCTTT	CASSSQGSQMNTEAFF
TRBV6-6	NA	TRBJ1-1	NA	TGTGCCAGCAGTCCCGAGGCCAACACTGAAGCTTTCTTT	CASSPEANTEAFF
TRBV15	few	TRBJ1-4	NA	TGTGCCACCAGCTCCTCCCTTGCAACTAATGAAAAACTGTTTTTT	CATSSSLATNEKLFF
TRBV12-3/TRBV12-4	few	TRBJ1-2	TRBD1	TGTGCCAGCAGTTTTAGGGGGCACTATGGCTACACCTTC	CASSFRGHYGYTF
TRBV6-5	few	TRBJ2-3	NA	TGTGCCAGCACCTCTTTGCTCACAGATACGCAGTATTTT	CASTSLLTDTQYF
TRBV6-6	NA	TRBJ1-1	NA	TGTGCTAGCAGGAGACAGGTCGCGAACACTGAAGCTTTCTTT	CASRRQVANTEAFF
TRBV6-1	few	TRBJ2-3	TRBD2	TGTGCCAGCAGTGACCCGGGACTAGCGAAGGATACGCAGTATTTT	CASSDPGLAKDTQYF
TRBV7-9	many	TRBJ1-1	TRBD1	TGTGCCAGCAGCTTATGGACAGGGGGCAGGAAGAACACTGAAGCTTTCTTT	CASSLWTGGRKNTEAFF
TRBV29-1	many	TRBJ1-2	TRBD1	TGCAGCGTTGATGACAGGGCCTATGGCTACACCTTC	CSVDDRAYGYTF
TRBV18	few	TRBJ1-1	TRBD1	TGTGCCAGCTCACGAGAGACAGGGGTGAACACTGAAGCTTTCTTT	CASSRETGVNTEAFF
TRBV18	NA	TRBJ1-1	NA	TGTGCCAGCTCTTCGACCGAGCTGCGAACTGAAGCTTTCTTT	CASSSTELRTEAFF
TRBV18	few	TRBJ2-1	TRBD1	TGTGCCAGCTCACCACGGCCCGGGACAGATTACAATGAGCAGTTCTTC	CASSPRPGTDYNEQFF
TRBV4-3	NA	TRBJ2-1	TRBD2	TGCGCCAGCAGCCAAGGGGCTAGCGGTATTTCCTACAATGAGCAGTTCTTC	CASSQGASGISYNEQFF
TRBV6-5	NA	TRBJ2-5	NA	TGTGCCAGCAGTTACTCCAAGGGAACGACCAATGAGCAGTACTTC	CASSYSKGTTNEQYF
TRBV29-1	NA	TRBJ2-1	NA	TGCAGCGTTGAAGATATGAGGGAAGGGAATGAGCAGTTCTTC	CSVEDMREGNEQFF
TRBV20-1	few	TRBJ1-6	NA	TGCAGTGGAACTCGACAAGGGTTAGGTTCACCCCTCCACTTT	CSGTRQGLGSPLHF
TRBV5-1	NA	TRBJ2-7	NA	TGCGCCAGCAGCTCCTGGACTGCCCAGGGAGAGCAGTACTTC	CASSSWTAQGEQYF
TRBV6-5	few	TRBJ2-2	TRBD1	TGTGCCAGCAGTCTCAGGGGGCACGGGGAGCTGTTTTTT	CASSLRGHGELFF
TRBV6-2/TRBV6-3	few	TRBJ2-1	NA	TGTGCCAGCAGTTACTGGCTCAGGACTGATTACAATGAGCAGTTCTTC	CASSYWLRTDYNEQFF
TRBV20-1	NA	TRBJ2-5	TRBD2	TGCAGTGCTCGTCGACTAGCCCAAGAGACCCAGTACTTC	CSARRLAQETQYF
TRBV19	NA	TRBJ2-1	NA	TGTGCCAGTAGTCTAAACAGGGTCGAGCAGTTCTTC	CASSLNRVEQFF
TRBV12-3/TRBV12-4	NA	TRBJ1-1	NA	TGTGCCAGCAGTTTAGCGTTGGGGGCCACTGAAGCTTTCTTT	CASSLALGATEAFF
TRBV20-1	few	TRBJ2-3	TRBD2	TGCAGTGCTACTAGCGGGGGGGTTAGCACAGATACGCAGTATTTT	CSATSGGVSTDTQYF
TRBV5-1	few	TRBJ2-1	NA	TGCGACTCGGGGACAAAGGGGGGCAATGAGCAGTTCTTC	CDSGTKGGNEQFF